This T cell receptor beta chain was sequenced during a study of cytomegalovirus exposure and HLA in healthy donors. Study-wide results and caveats: In an earlier analysis, most TCR beta V segments were productive about 87% or about 30% of the time. TCR beta V- and J-gene trimming was later associated with a missense DCLRE1C variant.

This CDR3 is built from 15 residues. Between the trimmed V and J ends, which lost 7 bases and 0 bases, there was a span of 13 bases. CDR1 is SGHNT and CDR2 is YENEEA in the germline V gene. The study ran its PCR with 60 Vbeta and 13 Jbeta primers. Sequenced by immunoSEQ multiplex PCR; TCRdb stores in-frame clones only, minus some. The repertoire has about 170,000 clones, about 85% of them found once; the top ten carry around 2.6%. For this clone: Its specificity is not known.

Sequencing used PBMCs. This clonotype was obtained from a man aged 25 to 40 in good health and CMV-seropositive. V gene TRBV11-3 combines with J gene TRBJ2-1, with D unresolved. The CDR3 DNA reads as TGTGCCAGCACTGACGGTTACAGCTCCTACAATGAGCAGTTCTTC. As protein: CASTDGYSSYNEQFF. Based on the CDR3 plus reference TRBV11-3 and TRBJ2-1, the full variable domain is EAGVVQSPRYKIIEKKQPVAFWCNPISGHNTLYWYLQNLGQGPELLIRYENEEAVDDSQLPKDRFSAERLKGVDSTLKIQPAELGDSAVYLCASTDGYSSYNEQFFGPGTRLTVL.